This T cell receptor (beta chain) is from a study of cytomegalovirus exposure and HLA in healthy donors. The CDR3 length is 15 residues. V was shortened by 0 bases and J by 2 bases, with 11 bases between the two germline ends. CDR1 is SGDLS, CDR2 YYNGEE, per germline. Use of 60 Vbeta and 13 Jbeta primers characterized the PCR. Original handling: An analysis performed later counted around 86 million unique TCR beta chains (roughly 9.9 million of them shared). TCRdb's table, derived via immunoSEQ multiplex PCR, lists solely in-frame clones and lacks some. V and J calls and clone size come straight from that table; D and trimming were deduced from the DNA. This sample yields around 69,000 clones, of which about two thirds are seen a single time; around 7.6% belongs to the top ten.

V and J are TRBV9 and TRBJ1-1; the D gene is possibly TRBD1 (5 bases). Sequencing was carried out using PBMCs. The sequence derives from a man aged 35-49 years in good health and CMV-seropositive. CDR3 DNA: TGTGCCAGCAGCGTAGGGGGCAGCTCAAACACTGAAGCTTTCTTT. Translation gives CASSVGGSSNTEAFF. The variable domain in full, completed from reference TRBV9 and TRBJ1-1, reads DSGVTQTPKHLITATGQRVTLRCSPRSGDLSVYWYQQSLDQGLQFLIQYYNGEERAKGNILERFSAQQFPDLHSELNLSSLELGDSALYFCASSVGGSSNTEAFFGQGTRLTVV.